This entry concerns a single TCR beta chain. Its binding antigen is unknown. No quality values exist for individual bases; no much larger clone is one base distant. Collaborating institutions collected whole blood in K2EDTA tubes following their own protocols. For TCRbeta analysis, collaborators shipped samples as frozen whole blood, isolated PBMCs, or DNA extracted from either of those sample types. Looking up the germline V gene (reference sequence) yields CDR1 LGHDT and CDR2 YNNKEL. The CDR3 starts with the cysteine, ends with the phenylalanine, and has 14 residues. The sequence is cut down to CDR3 DNA, 42 bases in frame from base 1. V gives up 3 bases and J gives up 0 bases, and the segment between their germline ends measures 8 bases. The sample is drawn from a study of blood T cell repertoires in COVID-19 (dated by TCRdb to 2018 to 2021). Context from the whole study: Samples from collaborators originated in the United States, Italy and Spain and spanned both the acute and convalescent phases of COVID-19. The prospective study material was composed of cDNA or gDNA derived from T cells, B-cell-depleted T cells, or PBMCs. The dataset comprised deeply sampled blood TCRbeta repertoires from subjects exposed to, actively infected with, or recovered from COVID-19. The repertoires were made available in a free public database intended to serve as a resource for research on the immune response to SARS-CoV-2. The samples were drawn from two sources: the first 160 participants of the ongoing ImmuneRACE study, and over 950 subjects contributed by 6 global collaborators. The sample metadata nearly always contained a de-identified subject ID, COVID-19 status, age in years and sex. HLA class I and class II types, where available, came from metadata supplied by the sample provider rather than from assay-based typing.

Summary of the overall study and its limitations: Clinical and demographic metadata were provided uncurated, with the amount varying by source and participant.

TCRbeta CDR3 regions were amplified from genomic DNA using the immunoSEQ Assay, a bias-controlled multiplex PCR. The published analysis was carried out like this. The number of nucleated cells in each sample was estimated by amplification of reference gene primers within the assay. Sequence reads were collapsed and filtered to measure the absolute abundance of every unique TCRbeta CDR3 rearrangement. Productive Simpson clonality was computed per sample as the square root of Simpson's diversity index over productive rearrangements. The source is immuneACCESS, and TCRdb retained only in-frame sequences with V and J called. Part of the clones is not carried over; for the studies checked, unresolved V genes explain less than half of this, and the remainder is unexplained. That table gives V, J and clone size, and the DNA gave D and trimming. This sample lists approximately 75,000 clones; around nine tenths were detected once. 6.9% of the sample comes from the top ten.

This receptor was obtained from a human donor in a cohort sampled during active COVID-19. Sample: peripheral blood. Recombination joined TRBV3-1 (or the pseudogene TRBV3-2) with TRBJ1-1, with the D gene uncertain. The DNA reads as follows: TGTGCCAGCAGCCAGCACAGAATGAACACTGAAGCTTTCTTT. It codes for CASSQHRMNTEAFF.